This is a list of T cell receptor beta chains from one sample in a study of PD-1 and CTLA-4 blockade in melanoma. The protocol was immunoSEQ multiplex PCR, while the TCRdb copy is restricted to in-frame clones and leaves out a portion. The repertoire consists of 30,000 to 35,000 clones, with 75% to 95% occurring once and the leading ten covering roughly 9%. Source: CD8+ T cells from peripheral blood, taken from a patient given anti-PD-1 treatment. All receptors come from a human donor with melanoma. CDR3s include the opening cysteine and the closing phenylalanine or tryptophan. The order of the fields is clone size, V gene, D gene, J gene, CDR3 DNA, CDR3 protein. A D gene is named only where the DNA matches it firmly. Clone size appears in some rows only: once, few, many, or a class for an expanded clone.

NA	TRBV19	TRBD1	TRBJ1-5	TGTGCCAGTAGTATATACGGACAGGGGTCTCAGCCCCAGCATTTT	CASSIYGQGSQPQHF
NA	TRBV13	TRBD2	TRBJ2-7	TGTGCCAGCAGCTTCCAGCGGGAGAGCATCCACGAGCAGTACTTC	CASSFQRESIHEQYF
NA	TRBV19	NA	TRBJ2-7	TGTGCCAGTAGTATCGGGGCAGGGGGGTCCTACGAGCAGTACTTC	CASSIGAGGSYEQYF
NA	TRBV3-1/TRBV3-2	NA	TRBJ2-2	TGTGCCAGCAGCCAAGAGTGGGTGAACACCGGGGAGCTGTTTTTT	CASSQEWVNTGELFF
NA	TRBV6-5	NA	TRBJ2-7	TGTGCCAGCAGTTACTCGATGGAAGGGGGTAACGACGAGCAGTACTTC	CASSYSMEGGNDEQYF
NA	TRBV5-6	NA	TRBJ2-7	TGTGCCAGCAGCTTGGCCGTGGGTTATCTACCCGAGCAGTACTTC	CASSLAVGYLPEQYF
NA	TRBV18	TRBD1	TRBJ1-5	TGTGCCAGCTCACTTACCGGGTGGAACAGGGGGCAATCTGGCAATCAGCCCCAGCATTTT	CASSLTGWNRGQSGNQPQHF
NA	TRBV27	NA	TRBJ2-3	TGTGCCAGCAGTTTGACACCGGAAGATACGCAGTATTTT	CASSLTPEDTQYF
once	TRBV30	NA	TRBJ1-1	TGTGCCTGGCATGGCGGGGGTATGATGAACACTGAAGCTTTCTTT	CAWHGGGMMNTEAFF
NA	TRBV10-3	NA	TRBJ1-1	TGTGCCATCAGTGAGTCGACCGCGGGAGGGTCCACTGAAGCTTTCTTT	CAISESTAGGSTEAFF
NA	TRBV27	NA	TRBJ2-3	TGTGCCAGCAGTTTAAGGGTGGTAACTAGCACAGATACGCAGTATTTT	CASSLRVVTSTDTQYF
NA	TRBV12-3/TRBV12-4	NA	TRBJ1-4	TGTGCCAGCAGCCTTAGCGGGTTAGAAAAACTGTTTTTT	CASSLSGLEKLFF
NA	TRBV6-5	NA	TRBJ1-1	TGTGCCAGCAGCCCGATCTACGGGGGAAACACTGAAGCTTTCTTT	CASSPIYGGNTEAFF
NA	TRBV11-3	NA	TRBJ2-6	TGTGCCAGCAGCCCAGGGCCAGCTGGGGCCAACGTCCTGACTTTC	CASSPGPAGANVLTF
NA	TRBV14	NA	TRBJ2-2	TGTGCCAGCAGCCAAGACCCCTATGTGGCGAGCACCGGGGAGCTGTTTTTT	CASSQDPYVASTGELFF
NA	TRBV11-2	TRBD1	TRBJ2-7	TGTGCCAGCAGCTTAGAAGGGACAGGGGCCGCCTACGAGCAGTACTTC	CASSLEGTGAAYEQYF
NA	TRBV3-1/TRBV3-2	NA	TRBJ2-3	TGTGCCAGCAGCCAAGATAATTCACTAATCACAGATACGCAGTATTTT	CASSQDNSLITDTQYF
NA	TRBV6-1	NA	TRBJ1-5	TGTGCCAGCAGTGAAGTCTCTTCAGGGGAGGCGGATCAGCCCCAGCATTTT	CASSEVSSGEADQPQHF
NA	TRBV7-3	TRBD2	TRBJ2-1	TGTGCCAGCAGCTTAATGGGTGCTAGCGGGGACGACAATGAGCAGTTCTTC	CASSLMGASGDDNEQFF
medium-sized	TRBV5-6	NA	TRBJ1-1	TGTGCCAGCAGCTTGAGAGGGACTGAAGCTTTCTTT	CASSLRGTEAFF
NA	TRBV11-3	NA	TRBJ2-2	TGTGCCAGCAGCTTAAGTTACGCCGGGGAGCTGTTTTTT	CASSLSYAGELFF
NA	TRBV7-9	NA	TRBJ2-3	TGTGCCAGCAGCTGGCTGGATACGCAGTATTTT	CASSWLDTQYF
NA	TRBV2	TRBD2	TRBJ2-1	TGTGCCAGCAGTGAAAGGGAGGTAGCGGGAGTTAACAATGAGCAGTTCTTC	CASSEREVAGVNNEQFF
NA	TRBV15	NA	TRBJ1-5	TGTGCCACCGCGGCTGAGGACGGAGACAATCAGCCCCAGCATTTT	CATAAEDGDNQPQHF
NA	TRBV9	NA	TRBJ2-7	TGTGCCAGCAGCGTAGGCCCAGAAAATTCCTACGAGCAGTACTTC	CASSVGPENSYEQYF
NA	TRBV27	NA	TRBJ1-5	TGTGCCAGCAGTTTATACTCGTTTGAGCCCCAGCATTTT	CASSLYSFEPQHF
NA	TRBV9	TRBD2	TRBJ2-7	TGTGCCAGCAGCGTGGCTGGCGGGAGCGCCTACGAGCAGTACTTC	CASSVAGGSAYEQYF
NA	TRBV7-9	NA	TRBJ1-2	TGTGCCAGCAGCTCGAACCCCAGGACAGCCCTCTATGGCTACACCTTC	CASSSNPRTALYGYTF
NA	TRBV7-9	NA	TRBJ1-4	TGTGCCAGCAGCCCCCAGGGAGATCTGTTTTTT	CASSPQGDLFF
NA	TRBV13	NA	TRBJ2-5	TGTGCCAGCAGCGGGGGGGCTCAAGAGACCCAGTACTTC	CASSGGAQETQYF
NA	TRBV19	NA	TRBJ2-1	TGTGCCAGTAGTATAGTGACATACTATGAGCAGTTCTTC	CASSIVTYYEQFF
few	TRBV7-9	NA	TRBJ1-5	TGTGCCAGCAGCCCGGGTGGAGCGAGCAATCAGCCCCAGCATTTT	CASSPGGASNQPQHF
few	TRBV7-9	NA	TRBJ1-2	TGTGCCAGCTCCTTGGCGGCTAACTATGGCTACACCTTC	CASSLAANYGYTF
NA	TRBV5-6	NA	TRBJ1-2	TGTGCCAGCAGCTTGGTGGGACAAACCTGGTATGGCTACACCTTC	CASSLVGQTWYGYTF
NA	TRBV19	TRBD1	TRBJ1-1	TGTGCCAGTAGTCAGGGGGTGGTGAACACTGAAGCTTTCTTT	CASSQGVVNTEAFF
NA	TRBV19	NA	TRBJ1-4	TGTGCCAGTAGTATAGTATCGGTGGGCGCAACTAATGAAAAACTGTTTTTT	CASSIVSVGATNEKLFF
NA	TRBV30	TRBD2	TRBJ2-3	TGTGCCTGGAGGGGCGGACTAGCGGGGGCGGGAGGCACAGATACGCAGTATTTT	CAWRGGLAGAGGTDTQYF
once	TRBV28	NA	TRBJ2-7	TGTGCCAGCAGTTCTTTGGGACGGAGCTTTGACGAGCAGTACTTC	CASSSLGRSFDEQYF
NA	TRBV3-1/TRBV3-2	NA	TRBJ1-2	TGTGCCAGCAGCCAAGTGTTCTATGGCTACACCTTC	CASSQVFYGYTF
NA	TRBV5-6	TRBD1	TRBJ1-1	TGTGCCAGCAGCGGGGACAGGGCATTTTCTGAAGCTTTCTTT	CASSGDRAFSEAFF
NA	TRBV6-2/TRBV6-3	NA	TRBJ2-2	TGTGCCAGCAGTTACTCTGTTCCTGAGCTGTTTTTT	CASSYSVPELFF
NA	TRBV29-1	TRBD1	TRBJ1-2	TGCAGCGTCACTGGGACAGGGGCCTATGGCTACACCTTC	CSVTGTGAYGYTF
once	TRBV7-3	NA	TRBJ2-3	TGTGCCAGCAGCTTCCGACAGTCAGATACGCAGTATTTT	CASSFRQSDTQYF
NA	TRBV7-2	TRBD1	TRBJ2-2	TGTGCCAGCAGCTCCGAATCCGTCCCAGGGGGCGGGGAGCTGTTTTTT	CASSSESVPGGGELFF
NA	TRBV6-2/TRBV6-3	TRBD2	TRBJ2-7	TGTGCCAGCAGTTTGCCGACTAGCGGGAGTGGGGCTGGGTACGAGCAGTACTTC	CASSLPTSGSGAGYEQYF
NA	TRBV7-9	TRBD1	TRBJ1-5	TGTGCCAGCAGCGACCGGGACAGGGTTCTTCCCGGCTATAATCAGCCCCAGCATTTT	CASSDRDRVLPGYNQPQHF
NA	TRBV3-1/TRBV3-2	TRBD1	TRBJ1-4	TGTGCCAGCAGCCGCTATGGGACAGGCGGGGATGAAAAACTGTTTTTT	CASSRYGTGGDEKLFF
once	TRBV18	TRBD1	TRBJ1-1	TGTGCCAGCTCACCAACGGACAGGGTGGAGAACACTGAAGCTTTCTTT	CASSPTDRVENTEAFF
NA	TRBV3-1/TRBV3-2	NA	TRBJ1-1	TGTGCCAGCAGCCAAGGAGTCTTCGGAGCTTTCTTT	CASSQGVFGAFF